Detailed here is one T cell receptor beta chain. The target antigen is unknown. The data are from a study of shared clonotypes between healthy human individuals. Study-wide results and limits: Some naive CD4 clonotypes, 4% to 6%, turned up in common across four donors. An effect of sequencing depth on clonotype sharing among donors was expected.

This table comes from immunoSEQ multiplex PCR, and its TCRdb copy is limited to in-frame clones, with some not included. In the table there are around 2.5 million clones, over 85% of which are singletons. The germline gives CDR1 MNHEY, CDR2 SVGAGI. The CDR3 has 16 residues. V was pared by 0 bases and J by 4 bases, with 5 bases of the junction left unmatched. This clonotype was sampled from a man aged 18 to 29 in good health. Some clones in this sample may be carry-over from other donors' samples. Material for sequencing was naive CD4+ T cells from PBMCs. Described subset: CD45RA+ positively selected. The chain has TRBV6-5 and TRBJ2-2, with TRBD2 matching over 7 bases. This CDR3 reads CASSYSGGGSTGELFF. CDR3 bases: TGTGCCAGCAGTTACTCTGGGGGAGGGAGCACCGGGGAGCTGTTTTTT.